This TCR beta chain was documented in a study of OX40 agonist ivuxolimab in advanced cancers. Sequenced by immunoSEQ multiplex PCR; TCRdb stores in-frame clones only, minus some. Of some 60,000 clones detected, approximately 86% appear once; the ten largest clones hold under 4.5%. Germline V gene data show CDR1 as SGHDN and CDR2 as FVKESK. The CDR3 covers 13 residues. V was clipped by 1 base and J by 7 bases, with 5 bases between them. V usage is TRBV14 and J usage is TRBJ1-6, with unresolved D. The origin of this receptor is an adult with an advanced solid tumor such as melanoma, head and neck, liver or kidney cancer. The sample in question was CD4+ or CD8+ T cells sorted from blood, obtained in a trial of the OX40 agonist ivuxolimab. The CDR3 nucleotides read TGTGCCAGCAGCCAAGTTAAAAATTCACCCCTCCACTTT. It encodes CASSQVKNSPLHF.